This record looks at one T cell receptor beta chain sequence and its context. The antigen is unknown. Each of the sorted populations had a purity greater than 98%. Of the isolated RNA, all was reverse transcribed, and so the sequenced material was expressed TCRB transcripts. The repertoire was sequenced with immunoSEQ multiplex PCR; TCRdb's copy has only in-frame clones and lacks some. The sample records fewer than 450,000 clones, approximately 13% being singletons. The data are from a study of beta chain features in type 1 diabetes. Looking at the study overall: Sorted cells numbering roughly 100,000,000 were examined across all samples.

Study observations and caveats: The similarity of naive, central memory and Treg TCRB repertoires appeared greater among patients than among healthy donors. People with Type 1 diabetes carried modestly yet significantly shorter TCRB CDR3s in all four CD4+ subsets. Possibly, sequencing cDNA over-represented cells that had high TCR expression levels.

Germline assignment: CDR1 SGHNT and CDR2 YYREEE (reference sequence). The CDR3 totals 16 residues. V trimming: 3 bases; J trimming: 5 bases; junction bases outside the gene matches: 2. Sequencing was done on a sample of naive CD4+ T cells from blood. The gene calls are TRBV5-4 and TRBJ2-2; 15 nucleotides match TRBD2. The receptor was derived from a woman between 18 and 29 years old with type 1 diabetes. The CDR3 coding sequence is TGTGCCAGCAGCTCGGGACTAGCGGGAGGAACCGGGGAGCTGTTTTTT. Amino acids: CASSSGLAGGTGELFF. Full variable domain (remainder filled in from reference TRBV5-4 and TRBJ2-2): ETGVTQSPTHLIKTRGQQVTLRCSSQSGHNTVSWYQQALGQGPQFIFQYYREEENGRGNFPPRFSGLQFPNYSSELNVNALELDDSALYLCASSSGLAGGTGELFFGEGSRLTVL.